This T cell receptor (beta chain) originates from a study of T cell responses to AZD1222 COVID-19 vaccine. The study's findings and limits: Nearly half of unique spike-specific TCRs reportedly avoided B.1.351 and B.1.1.7 mutated regions. Regions 160-218 and 743-854 dominated among vaccine-associated CD4 TCRs spanning spike. Donor demographics were predominantly white British with a female majority; clonal diversity may be underestimated.

TCRdb's copy holds only in-frame clones and misses some; the assay was immunoSEQ multiplex PCR. The sample has more than 75,000 clones; just over 90% are singletons. A remark on this clone: Its target is not known.

Sequenced here: peripheral blood, sampled 28 days after the second AZD1222 dose. The receptor was isolated from an adult who received the AZD1222 COVID-19 vaccine.

The CDR3 spells CASNREGKEGVDEQFF. CDR3 bases: TGTGCCAGCAATCGCGAGGGGAAGGAAGGGGTCGATGAGCAGTTCTTC. The chain employs TRBV28 and TRBJ2-1; D is perhaps TRBD1 or TRBD2 (5 bases each). V lost 7 bases and J 8 bases, leaving 24 bases between the germline ends. The CDR3 consists of 16 residues. Germline V gives CDR1 MDHEN, CDR2 SYDVKM.